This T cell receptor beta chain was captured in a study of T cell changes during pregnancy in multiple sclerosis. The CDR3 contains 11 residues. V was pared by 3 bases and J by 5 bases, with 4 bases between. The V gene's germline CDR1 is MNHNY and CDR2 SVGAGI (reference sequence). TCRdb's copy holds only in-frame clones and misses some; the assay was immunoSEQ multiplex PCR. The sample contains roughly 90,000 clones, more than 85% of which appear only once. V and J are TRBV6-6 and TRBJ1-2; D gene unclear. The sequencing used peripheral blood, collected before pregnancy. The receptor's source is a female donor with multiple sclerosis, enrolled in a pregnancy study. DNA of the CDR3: TGTGCCAGCAGTTATTCTTATGGCTACACCTTC. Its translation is CASSYSYGYTF.